This T cell receptor beta chain was obtained from a study of early T cells in non-severe SARS-CoV-2 infection. About the study: Bulk RNA from unsorted whole blood was sequenced; chains were unpaired. The study, taken as a whole, reports: The VDJdb matching leaned toward anti-spike CD8 responses and overlooked private and CD4 specificities.

In the library, individual cDNA molecules carried attached unique molecular identifiers. TCRdb called the 5' RACE reads again in MiXCR, with one record for every CDR3 protein. Among roughly 52,000 distinct CDR3 sequences listed, 5.5% to 6.5% were seen once. This CDR3 is built from 13 residues. CDR1 and CDR2 from the germline V gene are SGHRS and YFSETQ. Trimming took 2 bases from V and 4 from J, leaving 9 bases between them. In the case of this clonotype: Its antigen is as yet unknown.

The J gene is TRBJ1-2, the V gene TRBV5-1; no reliable D call. The source is an adult who was a healthcare worker with PCR-confirmed SARS-CoV-2 infection or an uninfected control (not recorded which). The material was whole blood, obtained at baseline. The CDR3 loop is CASSFGRIYGYTF. CDR3 in DNA: TGCGCCAGCAGCTTCGGTCGGATCTATGGCTACACCTTC.